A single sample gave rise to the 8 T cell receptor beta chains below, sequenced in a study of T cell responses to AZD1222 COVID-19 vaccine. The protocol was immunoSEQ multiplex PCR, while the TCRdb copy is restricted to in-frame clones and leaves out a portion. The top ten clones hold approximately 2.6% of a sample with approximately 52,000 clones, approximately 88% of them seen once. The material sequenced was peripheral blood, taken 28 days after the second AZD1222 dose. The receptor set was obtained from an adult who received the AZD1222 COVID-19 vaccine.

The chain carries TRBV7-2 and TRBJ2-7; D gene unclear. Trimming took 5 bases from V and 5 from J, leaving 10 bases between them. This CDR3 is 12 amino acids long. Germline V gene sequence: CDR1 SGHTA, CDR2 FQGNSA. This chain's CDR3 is CASSPSANEQYF. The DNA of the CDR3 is TGTGCCAGCAGCCCTTCGGCGAACGAGCAGTACTTC.

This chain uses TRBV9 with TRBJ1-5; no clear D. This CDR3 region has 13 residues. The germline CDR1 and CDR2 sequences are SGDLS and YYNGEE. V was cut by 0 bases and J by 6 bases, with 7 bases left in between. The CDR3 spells CASSVDDVQPQHF. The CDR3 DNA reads TGTGCCAGCAGCGTAGACGACGTTCAGCCCCAGCATTTT.

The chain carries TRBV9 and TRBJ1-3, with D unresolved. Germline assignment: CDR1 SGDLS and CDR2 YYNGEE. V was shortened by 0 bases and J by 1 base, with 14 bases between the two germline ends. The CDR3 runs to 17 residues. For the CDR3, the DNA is TGTGCCAGCAGCGTAGACCTCCCGGGTGCGTCTGGAAACACCATATATTTT. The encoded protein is CASSVDLPGASGNTIYF.

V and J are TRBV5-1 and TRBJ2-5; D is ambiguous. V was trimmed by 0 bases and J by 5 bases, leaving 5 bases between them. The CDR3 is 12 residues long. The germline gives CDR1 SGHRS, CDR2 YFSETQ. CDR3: CASSLVGETQYF. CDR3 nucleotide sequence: TGCGCCAGCAGCTTGGTGGGGGAGACCCAGTACTTC.

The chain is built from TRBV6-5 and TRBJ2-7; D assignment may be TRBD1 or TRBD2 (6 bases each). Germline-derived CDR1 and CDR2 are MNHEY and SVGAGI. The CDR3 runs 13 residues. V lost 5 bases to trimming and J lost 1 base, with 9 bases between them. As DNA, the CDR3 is TGTGCCAGCAGTCGGAGGGGGTCCTACGAGCAGTACTTC. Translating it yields CASSRRGSYEQYF.

CDR3 sequence: CASSLTSGDSYEQYF. CDR3 coding DNA: TGCGCCAGCAGCTTGACTAGCGGGGACTCCTACGAGCAGTACTTC. The chain uses TRBV5-1 and TRBJ2-7; 10 bases are a match to TRBD2. CDR1 and CDR2 from the germline V gene are SGHRS and YFSETQ. The V segment lost 1 base and the J segment 0 bases; nucleotides outside the gene matches: 1. The CDR3 length is 15 residues.

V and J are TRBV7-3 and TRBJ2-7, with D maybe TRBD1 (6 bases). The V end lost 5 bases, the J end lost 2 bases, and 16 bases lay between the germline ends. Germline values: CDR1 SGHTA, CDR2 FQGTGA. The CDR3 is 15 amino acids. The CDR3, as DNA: TGTGCCAGCAGCCCCGACAGGTCTCGCACCTACGAGCAGTACTTC. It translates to CASSPDRSRTYEQYF.

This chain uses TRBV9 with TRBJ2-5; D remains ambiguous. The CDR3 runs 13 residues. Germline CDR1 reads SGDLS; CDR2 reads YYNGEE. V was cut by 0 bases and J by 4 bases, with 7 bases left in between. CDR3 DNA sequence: TGTGCCAGCAGCGTAGGGTCCGGAGAGACCCAGTACTTC. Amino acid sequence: CASSVGSGETQYF.